A single sample gave rise to the 18 T cell receptor beta chains below, sequenced in a study of CD4 T cells in relation to SARS-CoV-2 and coronaviruses. Here immunoSEQ multiplex PCR was the method, and the copy in TCRdb shows in-frame clones only, minus some. The sample records around 26,000 clones, 70% to 80% being singletons. CD4+ T cells from unexposed donors were obtained before the COVID-19 pandemic (2011-2018). CD4+ T cells were isolated from the cells after about ten days of culture. Their antigens remain unidentified. The sequenced sample consisted of CD4+ T cells from PBMCs, cultured in vitro. The receptors come from a human donor in good health.

V and J are TRBV6-1 and TRBJ2-1, with 11 bases aligning to TRBD2. The CDR3 length is 16 residues. V shed 4 bases and J 4 bases; nucleotides not matched to a gene: 6. Per the germline V gene, CDR1 is MNHNS and CDR2 is SASEGT. For the CDR3, the DNA is TGTGCCAGCAGTGGGGTGGGGACTAGCGGATACAATGAGCAGTTCTTC. Translating gives CASSGVGTSGYNEQFF.

CDR3 sequence (DNA): TGTGCCAGCAGCTTTGAGACAGGGCCGTTGGGATGGTCCTACGAGCAGTACTTC. It specifies CASSFETGPLGWSYEQYF. The rearrangement uses TRBV7-9 and TRBJ2-7; 7 nucleotides match TRBD1. The CDR3 covers 18 residues. Germline CDR1 is SEHNR and CDR2 is FQNEAQ (reference sequence). J lost 1 base, V lost 3 bases, and 15 bases had no gene match.

The V gene is TRBV19, the J gene TRBJ1-2; D call uncertain. The V end was cut by 7 bases, the J end by 3 bases, with 12 bases between. The germline CDR1 and CDR2 sequences are LNHDA and SQIVND (reference sequence). The CDR3 has 13 amino acids. CDR3 residues: CASTEGSDYGYTF. CDR3 coding DNA: TGTGCCAGTACCGAGGGAAGTGACTATGGCTACACCTTC.

CDR3 in amino acids: CASSLGGESSYNEQFF. The CDR3 bases are TGCGCCAGCAGCTTAGGGGGCGAGAGCTCCTACAATGAGCAGTTCTTC. The chain couples TRBV5-1 to TRBJ2-1, with 7 positions matching TRBD1. The V and J ends lost 2 bases and 0 bases, in that order; junction bases with no gene match: 5. Germline V gene data show CDR1 as SGHRS and CDR2 as YFSETQ. The CDR3 spans 16 residues. The entire variable domain, with the rest obtained from reference TRBV5-1 and TRBJ2-1, is as follows: KAGVTQTPRYLIKTRGQQVTLSCSPISGHRSVSWYQQTPGQGLQFLFEYFSETQRNKGNFPGRFSGRQFSNSRSEMNVSTLELGDSALYLCASSLGGESSYNEQFFGPGTRLTVL.

By its share, this clone is medium-sized. The rearrangement links TRBV29-1 to TRBJ2-1, with D perhaps TRBD1 (6 bases). This CDR3 contains 13 residues. Per germline, CDR1 SQVTM and CDR2 ANQGSEA. The V gene lost 1 base and the J gene lost 5 bases, with 9 bases spanning the gap. The CDR3, as DNA: TGCAGCGTTGAAGGGGCAGGGGACAATGAGCAGTTCTTC. Protein sequence: CSVEGAGDNEQFF.

This clone was detected only once. The sample carries other DNA sequences with the same CDR3. The CDR3 protein is CASSQFRADTQYF. DNA for the CDR3: TGCGCCAGCAGCCAATTCCGGGCAGATACGCAGTATTTT. This chain uses TRBV4-3 with TRBJ2-3; D remains unclear. Germline V lookup: CDR1 LGHNA, CDR2 YSLEER. Trimming cost V 2 bases and J 4 bases, with 7 bases left between them. The CDR3 has 13 residues.

V usage is TRBV9 and J usage is TRBJ1-2; 8 bases align to TRBD1. Per the germline V gene, CDR1 is SGDLS and CDR2 is YYNGEE. V shed 4 bases and J 3 bases; nucleotides not matched to a gene: 14. The CDR3 consists of 17 residues. CDR3 DNA: TGTGCCAGCAGCTCACTGGTCGCGGACAGGGTTCACTATGGCTACACCTTC. It specifies CASSSLVADRVHYGYTF. Combining the CDR3 with reference TRBV9 and TRBJ1-2 gives the whole variable domain DSGVTQTPKHLITATGQRVTLRCSPRSGDLSVYWYQQSLDQGLQFLIQYYNGEERAKGNILERFSAQQFPDLHSELNLSSLELGDSALYFCASSSLVADRVHYGYTFGSGTRLTVV.

The gene calls are TRBV7-9 and TRBJ2-7, with 8 bases identical to TRBD1. The ends lost 1 base at V and 3 bases at J; junction bases unmatched: 2. The CDR3 consists of 14 residues. Germline CDR1 reads SEHNR; CDR2 reads FQNEAQ (reference sequence). CDR3 loop: CASSLVTGGYEQYF. In DNA form, the CDR3 reads TGTGCCAGCAGCTTAGTTACAGGGGGCTACGAGCAGTACTTC.

This clone has just one count. The chain has TRBV3-1 (or the pseudogene TRBV3-2) and TRBJ1-1; possibly TRBD1 for D (5 bases). The CDR3 has 11 amino acids. Germline V gives CDR1 LGHDT, CDR2 YNNKEL (reference sequence). The V and J ends lost 0 bases and 12 bases respectively, with 8 bases between them. CDR3 protein: CASSQEGASFF. The CDR3 coding sequence is TGTGCCAGCAGCCAAGAAGGGGCCTCTTTCTTT.

The chain combines TRBV6-6 with TRBJ2-2, with TRBD1 identical over 8 bases. Trimming at V came to 10 bases and at J to 0 bases, leaving 1 base not matched to a gene. The CDR3 is 13 residues long. The germline CDR1 and CDR2 sequences are MNHNY and SVGAGI (reference sequence). CDR3 region: CATDRANTGELFF. As DNA, the CDR3 is TGTGCCACGGACAGGGCGAACACCGGGGAGCTGTTTTTT.

The J gene is TRBJ2-5, the V gene TRBV5-1; D is perhaps TRBD1 (7 bases). V was clipped by 2 bases and J by 1 base, with 15 bases between them. Germline V gene lookup returns CDR1 SGHRS and CDR2 YFSETQ. CDR3 length equals 16 residues. The CDR3 nucleotides read TGCGCCAGCAGCTTAAGAGACCAGGGGGGCCAAGAGACCCAGTACTTC. This gives the protein CASSLRDQGGQETQYF.

This clone is large. The chain combines TRBV29-1 with TRBJ2-3, with 9 bases aligning to TRBD2. Germline V gene data show CDR1 as SQVTM and CDR2 as ANQGSEA. The CDR3 extends over 14 amino acids. As DNA, the CDR3 is TGCTGTACTAGCGGGCCTGGAGGCACAGATACGCAGTATTTT. The encoded protein is CCTSGPGGTDTQYF.

The chain carries TRBV24-1 and TRBJ2-7; maybe TRBD1 (6 bases). CDR1 is KGHDR and CDR2 is SFDVKD in the germline V gene. With 5 bases removed from V and 7 bases from J, the gap between germline ends came to 20 bases. The CDR3 is made up of 15 amino acids. The CDR3 bases are TGTGCCACCAGTGCCCCCAAGGGACAATTTGGTGAGCAGTACTTC. The encoded protein is CATSAPKGQFGEQYF.

CDR3 sequence (DNA): TGTGCCAGCAGTGGGACAGGGGATTCACCCCTCCACTTT. It codes for CASSGTGDSPLHF. The chain employs TRBV2 and TRBJ1-6; 9 nucleotides agree with TRBD1. CDR3 size: 13 residues. The trim removed 4 bases at V and 8 bases at J, leaving 0 bases unmatched. Germline V CDR1 and CDR2: SNHLY, FYNNEI.

The gene calls are TRBV7-2 and TRBJ1-2; D is perhaps TRBD1 (5 bases). Germline CDR1 is SGHTA and CDR2 is FQGNSA. The CDR3 spans 15 residues. Trimming stripped 0 bases from V and 6 bases from J, with 14 bases between. The CDR3 spells CASSLAGVQLDGYTF. CDR3 nucleotide sequence: TGTGCCAGCAGCTTAGCAGGGGTTCAGCTTGATGGCTACACCTTC. Supplemented by reference TRBV7-2 and TRBJ1-2, the full variable domain reads GAGVSQSPSNKVTEKGKDVELRCDPISGHTALYWYRQSLGQGLEFLIYFQGNSAPDKSGLPSDRFSAERTGGSVSTLTIQRTQQEDSAVYLCASSLAGVQLDGYTFGSGTRLTVV.

The chain carries TRBV12-5 and TRBJ2-2, with D possibly being TRBD2 (5 bases). The CDR3 is 15 residues long. V gave up 5 bases and J gave up 2 bases, with 12 bases separating them. The germline CDR1 and CDR2 sequences are LGHNT and FRNRAP. Here the CDR3 DNA reads TGTGCTAGTGGTACGGGGATACCCAACACCGGGGAGCTGTTTTTT. The encoded protein is CASGTGIPNTGELFF.

This chain joins TRBV3-1 (or the pseudogene TRBV3-2) and TRBJ2-5, with D tentatively TRBD2 (6 bases). Per the germline V gene, CDR1 is LGHDT and CDR2 is YNNKEL (reference sequence). This CDR3 has 16 amino acids. The ends were cut back, 3 bases at V and 1 base at J, with 15 bases in the middle. This chain's CDR3 is CASSQDGGAAQETQYF. The CDR3 coding sequence is TGTGCCAGCAGCCAGGACGGCGGGGCGGCCCAAGAGACCCAGTACTTC.

This chain connects TRBV30 to TRBJ1-2, with TRBD1 matching 8 bases. The germline gives CDR1 GTSNPN, CDR2 SVGIG (reference sequence). This CDR3 is 13 amino acids long. The V gene end was trimmed by 7 bases and the J gene end by 4 bases; junction bases not matched to a gene: 8. The CDR3 region has the DNA TGTGCCTACGACAGGGGCGAGATCTATGGCTACACCTTC. It yields the protein CAYDRGEIYGYTF.